One sample yielded the 19 T cell receptor beta chains listed below, sequenced in a study of technical replicates of blood from several donors. Data came from immunoSEQ multiplex PCR; TCRdb stores just in-frame clones and leaves some out. This table holds tens of thousands of clones, almost 97% found once. The source material was T cells isolated from PBMCs. All receptors come from a human donor in good health.

This chain connects TRBV29-1 to TRBJ1-1, with TRBD1 matching over 8 bases. The germline CDR1 and CDR2 sequences are SQVTM and ANQGSEA. Trimming took 6 bases from V and 3 from J; bases not matched to a gene: 6. This CDR3 region has 13 residues. DNA of the CDR3: TGCAGCGTCTATGGGACAGGCTACACTGAAGCTTTCTTT. Translating it yields CSVYGTGYTEAFF.

This chain joins TRBV7-9 and TRBJ1-1; 9 nucleotides align to TRBD1. In germline, CDR1 is SEHNR, CDR2 FQNEAQ (reference sequence). With V trimmed by 4 bases and J by 12 bases, 15 bases remained unmatched. The CDR3 runs 15 residues. CDR3 nucleotide sequence: TGTGCCAGCAGCTCCATCCGACAGGGGGAAGGGTCGACTTTCTTT. Translated, it gives CASSSIRQGEGSTFF.

This chain uses TRBV20-1 with TRBJ1-1; D gene unclear. Trimming removed 5 bases at V and 6 bases at J, with 7 bases between. The germline CDR1 and CDR2 sequences are DFQATT and SNEGSKA (reference sequence). The CDR3 contains 10 residues. CDR3 sequence: CSAGRSEAFF. As DNA, the CDR3 is TGCAGTGCTGGTAGATCTGAAGCTTTCTTT.

The chain joins TRBV6-4 to TRBJ2-3; the match to TRBD2 covers 10 bases. With 4 bases clipped from V and 3 bases from J, the junction kept 7 bases outside the gene matches. The CDR3 runs to 16 residues. Germline V gene lookup returns CDR1 MRHNA and CDR2 SNTAGT. This chain's CDR3 is CASSVSSGSRTDTQYF. CDR3 sequence (DNA): TGTGCCAGCAGTGTGTCTAGCGGGAGTCGGACAGATACGCAGTATTTT.

This clone was seen a single time. The chain is built from TRBV29-1 and TRBJ1-2, with TRBD1 as a possible D gene (6 bases). Trimming stripped 5 bases from V and 2 bases from J, with 9 bases between. CDR3 length: 12 residues. Germline V gives CDR1 SQVTM, CDR2 ANQGSEA. CDR3 sequence: CSVPQGNYGYTF. The CDR3 DNA reads as TGCAGCGTTCCCCAGGGGAACTATGGCTACACCTTC. Using reference TRBV29-1 and TRBJ1-2 for the parts outside the CDR3, the full variable domain is SAVISQKPSRDICQRGTSLTIQCQVDSQVTMMFWYRQQPGQSLTLIATANQGSEATYESGFVIDKFPISRPNLTFSTLTVSNMSPEDSSIYLCSVPQGNYGYTFGSGTRLTVV.

The chain uses TRBV4-1 and TRBJ2-7; 9 nucleotides agree with TRBD1. CDR3 length: 15 residues. Germline values: CDR1 MGHRA, CDR2 YSYEKL. V was clipped by 3 bases and J by 2 bases; unmatched bases: 5. CDR3 sequence reads: CASSQRDRVPYEQYF. CDR3 in DNA: TGCGCCAGCAGCCAGCGGGACAGGGTGCCCTACGAGCAGTACTTC.

The chain is built from TRBV30 and TRBJ2-1; 8 bases agree with TRBD2. V shed 0 bases, J shed 10 bases, and the junction held 8 bases outside the gene matches. Looked up from germline, CDR1 is GTSNPN and CDR2 is SVGIG (reference sequence). This CDR3 has 14 amino acids. The CDR3 loop reads CAWSVGLAVNEQFF. In DNA form, the CDR3 reads TGTGCCTGGAGTGTAGGACTAGCAGTAAACGAGCAGTTCTTC.

The chain links TRBV14 to TRBJ1-4; D is unclear. The CDR3 consists of 12 residues. The V and J ends lost 3 bases and 8 bases respectively, with 7 bases between them. Germline V gives CDR1 SGHDN, CDR2 FVKESK. CDR3 protein: CASSHFREKLFF. The DNA for the CDR3 is TGTGCCAGCAGCCACTTTCGGGAAAAACTGTTTTTT. Based on the CDR3 plus reference TRBV14 and TRBJ1-4, the full variable domain is EAGVTQFPSHSVIEKGQTVTLRCDPISGHDNLYWYRRVMGKEIKFLLHFVKESKQDESGMPNNRFLAERTGGTYSTLKVQPAELEDSGVYFCASSHFREKLFFGSGTQLSVL.

Note on this clone: A junction end diverges from the germline sequence, so it may reflect a read error. The chain uses TRBV4-1 and TRBJ2-5; 14 nucleotides agree with TRBD2. CDR3 length equals 16 residues. CDR1 MGHRA and CDR2 YSYEKL come from the germline V gene. As DNA, the CDR3 is TGTGCCAGCAGGCGACAGGGACTAGCGGGAGTCGAGACCCAGTACTTC. This encodes CASRRQGLAGVETQYF.

The chain is built from TRBV4-1 and TRBJ2-7; 9 bases fit TRBD2. Germline CDR1 reads MGHRA; CDR2 reads YSYEKL. The junction had 5 bases not matched to a gene; V was cut back by 0 bases and J by 2 bases. The CDR3 has 16 amino acids. The CDR3 nucleotides are TGCGCCAGCAGCCAAGATAGGAGCGGGAGGACCTACGAGCAGTACTTC. This codes for CASSQDRSGRTYEQYF.

The rearrangement links TRBV10-3 to TRBJ2-7; 12 bases align to TRBD2. The CDR3 has 14 residues. Germline values: CDR1 ENHRY, CDR2 SYGVKD. V shed 5 bases, J shed 6 bases, and the junction held 5 bases outside the gene matches. The CDR3 bases are TGTGCCATCAGTAGACTAGCGGGAGCCCCCGAGCAGTACTTC. Its translation: CAISRLAGAPEQYF.

The chain is built from TRBV4-1 and TRBJ1-4; D may be TRBD1 (6 bases). The CDR3 is 15 amino acids. V was cut by 4 bases and J by 1 base, with 10 bases left in between. Germline-derived CDR1 and CDR2 are MGHRA and YSYEKL. Here the CDR3 reads CASSPPGQTNEKLFF. The CDR3 DNA sequence: TGCGCCAGCAGCCCCCCGGGACAAACTAATGAAAAACTGTTTTTT.

The CDR3 DNA follows: TGTGCCTCAACCGGCAGGGGGCAAACAGATACGCAGTATTTT. Translation gives CASTGRGQTDTQYF. This chain connects TRBV11-3 to TRBJ2-3; TRBD1 matches at 8 bases. Germline V CDR1 and CDR2: SGHNT, YENEEA. V gave up 11 bases and J gave up 3 bases; unmatched junction bases: 10. This CDR3 is 14 amino acids long.

V gene TRBV6-5 combines with J gene TRBJ2-2, with 9 bases that match TRBD2. The CDR3 extends over 15 amino acids. V trimming: 7 bases; J trimming: 1 base; junction bases outside the gene matches: 4. Germline lookup yields CDR1 MNHEY and CDR2 SVGAGI. The CDR3 DNA reads TGTGCCAGCAAAATAGCGGGAGTGAACACCGGGGAGCTGTTTTTT. This translates into CASKIAGVNTGELFF.

The rearrangement joins TRBV18 to TRBJ2-1, with 9 bases fitting TRBD1. The germline gives CDR1 KGHSH, CDR2 LQKENI. V lost 11 bases and J lost 3; bases outside the gene matches: 8. CDR3 size: 14 residues. CDR3 sequence (DNA): TGTGCCGTTCGGTGGACAGGGGTCTACAATGAGCAGTTCTTC. Its protein is CAVRWTGVYNEQFF. Variable domain in full (rest from reference TRBV18 and TRBJ2-1): NAGVMQNPRHLVRRRGQEARLRCSPMKGHSHVYWYRQLPEEGLKFMVYLQKENIIDESGMPKERFSAEFPKEGPSILRIQQVVRGDSAAYFCAVRWTGVYNEQFFGPGTRLTVL.

This chain joins TRBV7-2 and TRBJ1-1, with 9 positions matching TRBD1. Per germline, CDR1 SGHTA and CDR2 FQGNSA. The junction had 4 bases not matched to a gene; V was cut back by 1 base and J by 7 bases. The CDR3 spans 14 residues. The chain's CDR3 is CASSLVTGGSEAFF. CDR3 nucleotide sequence: TGTGCCAGCAGCTTAGTAACAGGGGGCAGTGAAGCTTTCTTT.

This clone occurred once. This chain links TRBV7-6 with TRBJ2-7, with TRBD2 identical over 9 bases. Trimming removed 0 bases from V and 5 bases from J; junction bases left unmatched: 8. The germline CDR1 and CDR2 sequences are SGHVS and FNYEAQ. The CDR3 spans 16 residues. The CDR3 region is CASSLAPSGKQDEQYF. CDR3 DNA sequence: TGTGCCAGCAGCTTAGCGCCTAGCGGGAAACAAGACGAGCAGTACTTC.

This chain uses TRBV7-9 with TRBJ1-2; D might be TRBD1 (5 bases). The CDR3 consists of 15 residues. Trimming removed 4 bases from V and 8 bases from J, with 20 bases in between. CDR1 SEHNR and CDR2 FQNEAQ come from the germline V gene (reference sequence). The CDR3 region is CASSYQGSALWGYTF. The CDR3, as DNA: TGTGCCAGCAGCTATCAGGGTAGTGCCCTCTGGGGCTACACCTTC. Supplemented by reference TRBV7-9 and TRBJ1-2, the full variable domain reads DTGVSQNPRHKITKRGQNVTFRCDPISEHNRLYWYRQTLGQGPEFLTYFQNEAQLEKSRLLSDRFSAERPKGSFSTLEIQRTEQGDSAMYLCASSYQGSALWGYTFGSGTRLTVV.

The J gene is TRBJ2-7, the V gene TRBV25-1; 7 bases match TRBD1. This CDR3 is built from 12 residues. Germline CDR1 MGHDK, CDR2 SYGVNS. V shed 9 bases and J 1 base; nucleotides not matched to a gene: 3. The CDR3 loop is CASRQGSYEQYF. The CDR3 bases are TGTGCCAGTAGACAGGGATCCTACGAGCAGTACTTC.